This TCR beta chain was retrieved from a study of blood T cell repertoires in COVID-19 (dated by TCRdb to between 2020 and 2021). Notes on the research overall: Samples covering the acute and convalescent phases of COVID-19 were provided by collaborators in the United States, Italy and Spain. The prospective study material was composed of cDNA or gDNA derived from T cells, B-cell-depleted T cells, or PBMCs. The dataset comprised deeply sampled blood TCRbeta repertoires from subjects exposed to, actively infected with, or recovered from COVID-19. The repertoires were made available in a free public database intended to serve as a resource for research on the immune response to SARS-CoV-2. The samples were drawn from the first 160 participants of the ongoing ImmuneRACE study and from 1,254 subjects provided by 6 global collaborators. The sample metadata nearly always contained a de-identified subject ID, COVID-19 status, age in years and sex. Where HLA class I and class II types were available, the types were taken from metadata supplied by the sample provider, not from assay-based typing.

What the authors observed across the whole study: The quantity of clinical and demographic metadata differed by source and by participant and was supplied without curation.

V has 5 bases trimmed and J has 5 bases trimmed; junction bases matching no gene number 10. From cysteine to phenylalanine, the CDR3 is 16 amino acids long. CDR3 DNA is the only sequence kept; it has 48 bases, read in frame from the first base. The germline V gene specifies ENHRY as CDR1 and SYGVKD as CDR2. TCRbeta CDR3 regions were amplified from genomic DNA by means of the immunoSEQ Assay, a bias-controlled multiplex PCR. As for the authors' bioinformatics: Nucleated cell counts per sample were estimated from amplification of reference gene primers within the assay. To quantify the absolute abundance of each unique TCRbeta CDR3 rearrangement, sequence reads were collapsed and filtered. For each sample, productive Simpson clonality was calculated as the square root of Simpson's diversity index over productive rearrangements. TCRdb provides this immuneACCESS table in a form limited to in-frame rearrangements. Some clones are lacking; in checked studies, under half of them reflect an unresolved V gene, and why the rest are absent is not known. V, J and clone size reflect that table, while D and trimming were determined from the DNA. This sample gives some 250,000 clones in total; over 65% of them show up just once. The ten largest clones capture 3% to 3.5% of the sample.

About this clone itself: What this receptor recognizes is not known. No base qualities exist here, and no much larger clone lies one base off it.

Each collaborating institution followed its own protocols to collect whole blood in K2EDTA tubes. For TCRbeta analysis, collaborators shipped samples as frozen whole blood, isolated PBMCs, or DNA extracted from either of those sample types. This sequence uses TRBV10-3 and TRBJ2-7; TRBD1 aligns with 12 central bases. The sequencing input was peripheral blood. The source of this sequence is a woman aged 80 or over with acute or convalescent COVID-19. The CDR3 amino acid sequence is: CAISKISGTGGDEQYF. The DNA is TGTGCCATCAGTAAAATATCCGGGACAGGGGGCGACGAGCAGTACTTC.